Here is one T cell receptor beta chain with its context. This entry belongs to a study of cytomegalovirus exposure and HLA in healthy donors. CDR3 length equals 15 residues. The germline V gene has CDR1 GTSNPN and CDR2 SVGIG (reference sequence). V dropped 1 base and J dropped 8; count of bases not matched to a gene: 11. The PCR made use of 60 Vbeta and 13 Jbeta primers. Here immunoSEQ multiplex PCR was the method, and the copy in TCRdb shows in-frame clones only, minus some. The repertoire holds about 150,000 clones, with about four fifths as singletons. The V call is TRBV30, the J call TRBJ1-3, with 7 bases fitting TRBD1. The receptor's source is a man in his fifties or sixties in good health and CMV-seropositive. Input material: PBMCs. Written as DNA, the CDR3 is TGTGCCTGGAGTGACTACAGGGGTCTGACGGACACCATATATTTT. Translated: CAWSDYRGLTDTIYF.